The 6 T cell receptor beta chains below come from one sample, sequenced in a study of blood T cell repertoires in COVID-19. Only in-frame clones appear in the TCRdb table, and some are missing; sequencing was by immunoSEQ multiplex PCR. The data show a few hundred thousand clones, 85% seen once. The sequenced material came from peripheral blood. The receptors here all came from a young woman with acute or convalescent COVID-19.

This rearrangement joins TRBV7-2 to TRBJ1-1; 7 bases map to TRBD1. Losses at the gene ends were 6 bases for V and 6 bases for J; bases not matched to a gene: 7. The germline CDR1 and CDR2 sequences are SGHTA and FQGNSA. This CDR3 spans 13 amino acids. CDR3 DNA: TGTGCCAGCAGAAAGACAGGGTCCCCTGAAGCTTTCTTT. It is translated as CASRKTGSPEAFF.

Only one count was recorded for this clone. J is TRBJ1-1 and V is TRBV25-1; TRBD1 is a possible D gene (5 bases). V shed 1 base and J shed 3 bases, with 9 bases lying between them. Germline V lookup: CDR1 MGHDK, CDR2 SYGVNS. This CDR3 spans 14 amino acids. The CDR3 DNA sequence: TGTGCCAGCAGTGAATGGGGCAGCTACACTGAAGCTTTCTTT. Its protein is CASSEWGSYTEAFF.

This chain uses TRBV10-2 with TRBJ1-2, with D maybe TRBD1 (6 bases). The CDR3 covers 12 residues. V lost 6 bases and J lost 4, with 9 bases in between. In germline, CDR1 is WSHSY, CDR2 SAAADI. The CDR3 DNA reads as TGCGCCAGCAGACAGGGCCCCTATGGCTACACCTTC. This gives the protein CASRQGPYGYTF.

The chain is built from TRBV11-2 and TRBJ2-1, with 15 bases that match TRBD2. The V and J ends lost 4 bases and 1 base, in that order; junction bases with no gene match: 8. The CDR3 contains 19 residues. CDR1 is SGHAT and CDR2 is FQNNGV in the germline V gene. The CDR3 region has the DNA TGTGCCAGCAGCTCCACCCTGGGACTAGCGGGGGGTTCCTACAATGAGCAGTTCTTC. It yields the protein CASSSTLGLAGGSYNEQFF.

This rearrangement joins TRBV4-2 to TRBJ2-3; tentatively, D is TRBD2 (7 bases). The V end lost 5 bases, the J end lost 6 bases, and 12 bases lay between the germline ends. Germline V lookup: CDR1 LGHNA, CDR2 YNFKEQ. The CDR3 loop spans 13 amino acids. In DNA, the CDR3 is TGTGCCAGCAGCGCTCGGGGGGCGGATACGCAGTATTTT. Encoded protein: CASSARGADTQYF.

The chain joins TRBV27 to TRBJ1-1, with D unresolved. The length of the CDR3 is 15 residues. V shed 2 bases and J shed 2 bases, with 12 bases lying between them. In germline, CDR1 is MNHEY, CDR2 SMNVEV (reference sequence). The CDR3 coding sequence is TGTGCCAGCAGTTTAAAATATATAATCAACACTGAAGCTTTCTTT. This sequence encodes CASSLKYIINTEAFF.